This T cell receptor (beta chain) was retrieved from a study of shared clonotypes between healthy human individuals. Across the whole study: In total, the donors were a couple of women and a few men aged 18 to 49. Notes on the study in general: A generally larger estimated richness was seen in naive subsets than in memory subsets.

The V gene's germline CDR1 is MNHEY and CDR2 SVGAGI. This CDR3 region has 14 residues. The V and J ends lost 6 bases and 1 base respectively, with 9 bases between them. Of note for this clone: What it binds is not known.

Methods used by the authors: Owing to the provision of junction-only sequences devoid of quality scores by immunoSEQ, filtering differed. Clones were read by immunoSEQ multiplex PCR, and TCRdb kept only the in-frame ones, dropping some. From that table come the V and J calls and clone size; the DNA was used to work out D and trimming. The sample consists of 2 million to 3 million clones, just over 90% of them appearing once. Researchers partitioned CD4+ cells into CD45RA+ naive and CD45RA-negative memory subsets. Sequencing was done on a sample of naive CD4+ T cells sorted from blood. The subset denotes: CD45RA+ positively selected. The receptor was derived from a man between 18 and 35 years old in good health. This chain links TRBV6-5 with TRBJ2-2, with D possibly being TRBD2 (6 bases). CDR3 bases: TGTGCCAGCAGGCGACTAGTGAACACCGGGGAGCTGTTTTTT. Protein: CASRRLVNTGELFF.